This TCR beta chain came from a study of T cells in Graves' hyperthyroidism and ophthalmopathy. TCR beta CDR3 sequences were amplified from RNA transcripts. HTBI primers were the set used in a first-round RT-PCR of the TCR CDR3. TCRdb processed the multiplex PCR reads anew with MiXCR; each CDR3 protein has one entry. Of around 500,000 distinct CDR3 sequences listed, 15% to 20% are singletons. With regard to this clonotype: At one end the junction does not follow the germline gene, possibly because of a read error.

The sequence was collected from a woman in her thirties with Graves' ophthalmopathy. Sequencing used blood.

CDR3 in DNA: TGTGCCAGCAGTTCGACTAGCGGAGGAGGGATCTTC. This encodes CASSSTSGGGIF. The V call is TRBV28, the J call TRBJ2-1, with 9 nucleotides matching TRBD2. Per the germline V gene, CDR1 is MDHEN and CDR2 is SYDVKM. The CDR3 has 12 residues.